This TCR beta chain comes out of a study of shared clonotypes between healthy human individuals (dated by TCRdb to 2020 to 2021). At the level of the whole study: The cohort comprised two women and a few men aged 18 to 49 years. To estimate repertoire size and how much clonotypes are shared between individuals, the study performed deep sequencing of blood TCR repertoires from roughly five healthy adults. Libraries were prepared and TCR repertoires were sequenced by different laboratories using diverse techniques, in order to increase sequencing depth and limit assay-specific biases. Each donor's leukapheresis produced roughly between about 0.9 and 9.5 billion PBMCs. Broader findings and caveats from the paper: Based on pairwise subsampling, the degree of clonotype sharing among donors was expected to be affected by sequencing depth. The small number of donors limited the genetic and exposure-history diversity represented. Only blood was sampled, and tissue TCR repertoires likely differ from those in blood.

TCR CDR3 regions were amplified from genomic DNA by multiplex PCR using the deep immunoSEQ assay. Extracted genomic DNA from each cell subset was distributed evenly across all wells of several immunoSEQ 96-well plates, and each plate was treated as a replicate. For unsorted PBMC, each replicate PCR was loaded with roughly 330 ng genomic DNA, equivalent to tens of thousands of T cell genomes. Ten immunoSEQ deep assay plates were used to sequence unsorted PBMC genomic DNA. Purified libraries were quantified with a Qubit 3.0 fluorometer, sized on a Bioanalyzer 2100, and re-quantified with the KAPA Library Quantification kit. Every immunoSEQ 96-well plate was sequenced on a dedicated single-read 150-cycle Illumina NextSeq 550 flow cell. The published analysis was carried out like this. The immunoSEQ output contained only junctional sequences without quality scores, so filtering could not match that applied to full-length reads. Sequences were annotated with PyIR, a Python wrapper for IgBLAST v1.9, and V/J genes and CDR3 were assigned using IMGT germline references. Any read was removed if the V/J assignment was weak (E-value above 1e-6), the CDR3 was missing, or the read contained stop codons, out-of-frame junctions, or ambiguous translated residues. V3J clonotypes were defined as sequences sharing the same inferred V gene, J gene, and CDR3 amino acid sequence. To compute the percentage overlap between repertoires, the number of shared unique clonotypes was divided by the size of the smaller repertoire. Three approaches were used to assess repertoire richness: RTK rarefaction, the Chao1 estimator, and Recon v2.1 estimates of unobserved clonotypes. The table was pulled from immuneACCESS by TCRdb, which kept in-frame rearrangements only. Such tables lose some clones; where checked, under half of the loss comes from unresolved V genes, and the rest has no known cause. From that table come the V and J calls and clone size; the DNA was used to work out D and trimming. Across this sample there are fewer than 650,000 clones, with just over 75% seen only once. Clones ranked in the top ten supply more than 10% of the sample.

Donors were healthy HIV-negative adults with no recently reported acute infections or vaccinations. All donors were Caucasian adults living in Nashville, Tennessee, USA. For unsorted samples, 90 million or so PBMCs were counted and genomic DNA was extracted with the QIAamp DNA Blood Mini kit. Blood was obtained by leukapheresis, after which PBMCs were separated by Ficoll-Histopaque density gradient centrifugation and cryopreserved in liquid nitrogen vapor phase. Remarks on this clone: Its antigen remains unidentified. Nothing much larger sits one base from this clone, and base qualities are not available.

This receptor was obtained from a woman in her forties in good health. Some clones in this sample may be carry-over from other donors' samples. Sequences were obtained from PBMCs.

The CDR3 is CASSPGRSGYTF. At the DNA level, the sequence is TGTGCCAGCAGCCCGGGACGTTCAGGCTACACCTTC. This receptor chain uses TRBV5-6 and TRBJ1-2; D gene: possibly TRBD1, on 5 matching bases. According to the germline V gene, CDR1 reads SGHDT and CDR2 reads YYEEEE. Spanning cysteine to phenylalanine, the CDR3 consists of 12 amino acids. Of the read, only the CDR3 DNA is kept; its 36 bases are in frame from base 1. V gives up 4 bases and J gives up 8 bases, and the segment between their germline ends measures 12 bases.